This TCR beta chain was found in a study of radiotherapy plus CTLA-4 blockade in lung cancer (dated 2018 in TCRdb). With respect to the entire study: Among the enrolled patients, under 20% had an objective response, and 25% to 35% reached disease control.

Remarks on this clone: Its antigen is unknown. The input lacks base qualities; no much larger clone sits a single base away.

What the research found in general, with its limitations: After treatment with radiotherapy and ipilimumab, TCR clones that originated in tumors expanded in peripheral blood. The strongest predictors of response, as reported, were early dynamic changes in blood T cell clones along with a rise in serum interferon-beta after radiation.

The library was obtained by the immunoSEQ multiplex PCR assay. TCRdb stores this immuneACCESS table with in-frame sequences only. Part of the clones is absent; in the studies checked, under half of the shortfall reflects unresolved V genes, and no reason is known for the rest. This sample has tens of thousands of clones in its table, and approximately 80% of those were observed once. Of the sample, 2.6% falls within the top ten clones. The CDR3 goes from the cysteine to the phenylalanine over 15 residues. Of all the DNA, just the CDR3 is kept, 45 bases in frame from base 1. V is pruned by 5 bases and J by 3 bases, leaving 6 bases of the junction without a gene match. CDR1 and CDR2 (SGHTA, FQGNSA) derive from the germline V gene. In this study, focal radiation therapy paired with CTLA-4 blockade (ipilimumab) was tested in patients who had chemo-refractory metastatic non-small-cell lung cancer.

The rearranged segments are TRBV7-2 and TRBJ2-7, and 11 bases in between align with TRBD2. The clonotype was recovered from a human donor with non-small cell lung cancer whose response to radiotherapy plus ipilimumab could not be evaluated. The source was peripheral blood, collected from a patient treated with radiotherapy plus ipilimumab. This receptor carries the CDR3 CASSLELAGDYEQYF. The sequenced DNA: TGTGCCAGCAGCCTAGAACTAGCGGGGGACTACGAGCAGTACTTC.